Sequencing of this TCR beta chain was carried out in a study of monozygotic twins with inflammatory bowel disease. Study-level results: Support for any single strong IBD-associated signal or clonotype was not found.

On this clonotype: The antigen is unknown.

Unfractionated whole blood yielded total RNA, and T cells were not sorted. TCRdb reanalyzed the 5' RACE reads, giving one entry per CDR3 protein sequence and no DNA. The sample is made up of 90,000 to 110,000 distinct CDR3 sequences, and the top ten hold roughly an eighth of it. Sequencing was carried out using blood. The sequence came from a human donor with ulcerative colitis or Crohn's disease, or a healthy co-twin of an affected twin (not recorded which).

CDR3 loop: CSAGYARAYSNQPQHF. The chain recombines TRBV20-1 with TRBJ1-5. Germline loops: CDR1 DFQATT, CDR2 SNEGSKA (reference sequence). The CDR3 length is 16 residues.